This TCR beta chain came from a study of radiation and T cells in renal cell carcinoma (dated by TCRdb to the early 2020s). Context from the whole study: Samples came from a clinical trial, in which primary renal cell carcinomas received 15 Gy stereotactic body radiation therapy followed by nephrectomy 4 weeks later. In total, roughly 51 samples underwent TCR beta sequencing: roughly 26 tumors plus 27 peripheral blood samples. In the approximately 57 samples combined, several million unique CDR3 nucleotide sequences were found, encoding roughly 2.5 million unique CDR3 amino acid sequences. Results the study describes overall, beyond this receptor: Blood repertoire dynamics were not followed beyond 4 weeks after treatment. Because the trial had a single-armed design, the trial could not examine how radiation dose or scheduling affected the TCR repertoire. Because pretreatment tumor biopsies were not available, the study could not determine whether clonotypes were already present within the tumor at baseline. In blood, the top tumor clonotypes increased from baseline to 2 weeks after radiation and then shrank by 4 weeks, which suggests a temporary expansion of tumor-resident clones.

TCR beta libraries were generated from genomic DNA with the immunoSEQ kit, following the manufacturer's recommendations. To prepare the libraries, a first multiplex PCR with proprietary primers was run, followed by a second PCR that added unique barcodes, and a bead cleanup was done after each round. Each sample batch included a kit-provided positive control reaction and a negative control reaction. The final libraries underwent checking on an Agilent 4200 TapeStation D1000 ScreenTape, volumetric pooling, and quantification by qPCR. Sequencing was performed on an Illumina NextSeq500 using a MidOutput 150-cycle cartridge, with 156 Read1 cycles, 15 Index1 cycles, and the kit custom primers. The pooled library was loaded at 0.95 to 1 pM with about 20% PhiX control spiked in. The paper's data handling went like this. Vendor-processed data were analyzed in R, and a clonotype was defined as all T cells sharing the same CDR3 nucleotide sequence. In the clone abundance analyses, frequencies in each sample were normalized to that sample's 10,000 most abundant clones. Before analysis, public T cell clones were removed, and these numbered fewer than five per sample on average. Tumor-enriched and baseline blood-enriched clonotypes were defined by at least a 32-fold difference in abundance between compartments. A beta-binomial differential abundance model was used to identify clonotypes that were expanded or contracted between blood time points. The Baroni-Urbani and Buser coefficient was used to measure tumor-blood repertoire similarity, and groups were compared with two-tailed Wilcoxon tests in R. TCRdb took this table from immuneACCESS and kept in-frame rearrangements with V and J called. Such tables lack part of the clones; where checked against another copy, unresolved V genes explain under half of the gap, and the rest is unexplained. V and J calls plus clone size are reproduced from that table; the DNA served to infer D and trimming. The sample profile shows roughly 75,000 clones; 82% of them were found once. The leading ten clones occupy nearly 6% of the sample.

In light of the paper, this sample's time point label describes: blood 2 weeks post-SBRT. The meaning of the sample's treatment or condition label: 15 Gy SBRT to primary tumor, nephrectomy 4 weeks later. To follow tumor-enriched clonotypes, serial peripheral blood was collected from radiation-treated patients at baseline and at 2 weeks and 4 weeks after SBRT. Every patient's renal cell carcinoma showed clear cell pathology. The QIAamp DNA Blood Mini Kit (Qiagen) was used to prepare genomic DNA for TCR sequencing. The analyses included just those samples that passed every quality control check. This clone was found a few times. Its antigen target is currently unknown. Qualities for individual bases were not recorded, and no much larger clone is one base off. The source is a man aged 60 to 69 with renal cell carcinoma. Here the sequenced sample was blood, taken from a patient whose treatment included radiotherapy and nephrectomy.

The DNA is as follows: TGCGCCAGCAGCTTGGTCGCGGCAGGGGGGGAGACCCAGTACTTC. This translates into CASSLVAAGGETQYF. The chain is made from TRBV5-1 and TRBJ2-5; the D segment could be TRBD1, given 7 matching bases. Looking up the germline V gene yields CDR1 SGHRS and CDR2 YFSETQ. Inclusive of the bounding cysteine and phenylalanine, the CDR3 is 15 residues long. The DNA shown is the 45-base CDR3, in frame from base 1. V loses 0 bases of germline sequence and J loses 5 bases, and the interval between the two ends is 14 bases.